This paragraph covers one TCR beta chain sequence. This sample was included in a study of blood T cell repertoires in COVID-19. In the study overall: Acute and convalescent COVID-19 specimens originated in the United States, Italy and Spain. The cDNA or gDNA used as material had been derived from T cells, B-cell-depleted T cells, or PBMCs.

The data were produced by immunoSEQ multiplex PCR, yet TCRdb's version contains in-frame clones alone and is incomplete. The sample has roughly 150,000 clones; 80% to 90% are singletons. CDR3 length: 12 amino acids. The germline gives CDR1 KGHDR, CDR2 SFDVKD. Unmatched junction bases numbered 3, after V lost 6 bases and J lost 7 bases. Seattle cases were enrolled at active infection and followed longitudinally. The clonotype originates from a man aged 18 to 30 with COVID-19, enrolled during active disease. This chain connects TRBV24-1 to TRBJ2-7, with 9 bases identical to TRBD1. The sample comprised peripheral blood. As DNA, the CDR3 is TGTGCCACCAGTAAAGACAGGGGGGAGCAGTACTTC. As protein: CATSKDRGEQYF.